This entry features one T cell receptor (beta chain) sequence. This entry belongs to a study of blood T cell repertoires in COVID-19. Whole-study context: Both acute and convalescent COVID-19 samples were obtained from the United States, Italy and Spain. Sources were T cells, B-cell-depleted T cells, or PBMCs; the material itself was cDNA or gDNA.

Original handling: Reference gene primer amplification gave nucleated cell count estimates. Sequenced by immunoSEQ multiplex PCR; TCRdb stores in-frame clones only, minus some. V, J and clone size were drawn from that table, and D and trimming were deduced from the DNA. The sample shows roughly 160,000 clones, roughly 81% of them seen only once. The trim removed 4 bases at V and 6 bases at J, leaving 10 bases unmatched. Germline CDR1 SQVTM, CDR2 ANQGSEA. This CDR3 region has 16 residues. This TCR was recovered from a middle-aged man with acute or convalescent COVID-19. This chain uses TRBV29-1 with TRBJ2-2; 11 bases align to TRBD2. The sequencing input was peripheral blood. This CDR3 is CSVGLAGPPYAGELFF. The CDR3 DNA reads as TGCAGCGTTGGACTAGCGGGGCCCCCGTATGCCGGGGAGCTGTTTTTT.